The source of this T cell receptor beta chain is a study of blood T cell repertoires in COVID-19. Study-level background: There were acute and convalescent COVID-19 samples, and they came from the United States, Italy and Spain. T cells, B-cell-depleted T cells, or PBMCs supplied cDNA or gDNA.

Germline V gene lookup returns CDR1 LGHNA and CDR2 YSLEER. This CDR3 region has 13 residues. V gave up 3 bases and J gave up 1 base, with 5 bases separating them. Under the authors' procedure: Reference gene primer amplification yielded estimated nucleated cell counts. Sequencing was performed with immunoSEQ multiplex PCR; in TCRdb, only in-frame clones are kept and a portion is missing. V, J and clone size are taken as reported in that table, and D and trimming were inferred from the DNA itself. Altogether around 41,000 clones are present, about nine tenths being singletons, with the ten largest covering around 10%.

The sequencing sample was made of peripheral blood. The J gene is TRBJ2-3, the V gene TRBV4-3, with a possible D match to TRBD1 (5 bases). The clonotype comes from a woman aged 80 or over with active COVID-19. The DNA for the CDR3 is TGCGCCAGCAGCCAGACAGGCACAGATACGCAGTATTTT. It codes for CASSQTGTDTQYF.